Described below is a single T cell receptor (beta chain) sequence and its context. The antigen remains unidentified. The CDR3 loop spans 15 amino acids. Germline V gene lookup returns CDR1 SGHRS and CDR2 YFSETQ. Trimming at V came to 4 bases and at J to 1 base, leaving 7 bases not matched to a gene. These data are taken from a study of T cells after yellow fever vaccination. Study summary: SMART-Seq v4 Ultra Low Input handled preparation of low-cell-number fractions.

Regarding the study as a whole: Post-booster samples contained most primary-vaccination clones (around 96% CD4, around 90% CD8).

Each CDR3 protein gets one entry after TCRdb re-called the 5' RACE reads with MiXCR. The sample consists of around 250,000 distinct CDR3 sequences, 6.9% of them appearing once. Material: CD4+ T cells sorted from PBMCs, obtained 15 days after the yellow fever booster vaccination. The source of this sequence is a man aged 25 to 40 who received the YFV17D yellow fever vaccine. J is TRBJ1-1 and V is TRBV5-1; TRBD1 agrees at 7 bases. The CDR3 DNA reads TGCGCCAGCAGCCTAGGCGGGACAGCGAACACTGAAGCTTTCTTT. Amino acid sequence: CASSLGGTANTEAFF.